Each of the 32 T cell receptor beta chains below was sequenced from the same sample in a study of T cell clonality in common variable immunodeficiency. Study-level findings and limits: Fewer deletions and N-nucleotide insertions were reportedly seen in common variable immunodeficiency TCR beta sequences.

Some clones are missing from TCRdb's copy, which holds only in-frame ones; the method was immunoSEQ multiplex PCR. The sample was found to contain just over 15,000 clones, and every one recurs. Antigens of these TCRs are unknown. Material: peripheral blood mononuclear cells. These receptors all come from a human donor with common variable immunodeficiency.

Regarding this clone: The CDR3 extends 3 residues past the end of the read, so its final part is completed from the germline J gene. The chain employs TRBV2 and TRBJ2-7; possible D gene TRBD1, 5 bases. The CDR3 runs to 11 residues. Germline V gene sequence: CDR1 SNHLY, CDR2 FYNNEI. Between the trimmed V and J ends, which lost 8 bases and 6 bases, there was a span of 11 bases. CDR3 residues: CASSQGGEQYF. The CDR3 DNA, read in part, is TGTGCCAGCTCCCAGGGCGGCGAG.

Turning to this clone: The sequenced fragment ends 3 residues before the CDR3 boundary, so the rest is inferred from the germline J gene. The V gene is TRBV18, the J gene TRBJ1-2; D call uncertain. V lost 2 bases and J lost 2, with 9 bases in between. From germline, CDR1 is KGHSH and CDR2 LQKENI. The CDR3 sequence is 14 residues long. CDR3 DNA, as far as it was read: TGTGCCAGCTCACCAGCACGTCTAAACTATGGC. Protein: CASSPARLNYG. Given in full, the CDR3 is CASSPARLNYGYTF.

With regard to this clone: The read ends 3 residues shy of where the CDR3 ends; the end is completed using the germline J gene. This chain connects TRBV19 to TRBJ1-2; 9 bases agree with TRBD1. The V segment lost 4 bases and the J segment 4 bases; nucleotides outside the gene matches: 4. Germline CDR1 and CDR2: LNHDA and SQIVND (reference sequence). The CDR3 runs 14 residues. The CDR3 DNA, read in part, is TGTGCCAGTAGTACGGAGACAGGGGGCTATGGC. Translation: CASSTETGGYG. The complete CDR3 sequence is CASSTETGGYGYTF. Looking up the rest from reference TRBV19 and TRBJ1-2 gives the full variable domain: DGGITQSPKYLFRKEGQNVTLSCEQNLNHDAMYWYRQDPGQGLRLIYYSQIVNDFQKGDIAEGYSVSREKKESFPLTVTSAQKNPTAFYLCASSTETGGYGYTFGSGTRLTVV.

This clone occurred a few times. The read finishes 3 residues shy of the CDR3 end, and the germline J gene is used to complete it. This chain joins TRBV7-2 and TRBJ2-5; 10 bases are a match to TRBD2. This CDR3 spans 14 amino acids. Germline CDR1 SGHTA, CDR2 FQGNSA. The junction had 5 bases not matched to a gene; V was cut back by 5 bases and J by 5 bases. The CDR3 region is CASSMRTSGETQYF. Incomplete CDR3 DNA: TGTGCCAGCAGCATGAGGACTAGCGGCGAGACC.

This clone was counted only a few times. The missing CDR3 end, 3 residues past where the read stops, is filled in from the germline J gene. This rearrangement joins TRBV7-2 to TRBJ1-1, with D possibly matching TRBD1 (5 bases). CDR1 is SGHTA and CDR2 is FQGNSA in the germline V gene. Trimming left V 5 bases short and J 7 bases short, with 17 bases between. The CDR3 consists of 14 residues. The DNA read from the CDR3 is TGTGCCAGCAGCAACCAAGGCCGGACAAGTGAA. It codes for CASSNQGRTSE. The entire CDR3 is CASSNQGRTSEAFF.

The sample holds a few counts of this clone. The read finishes 3 residues shy of the CDR3 end, and the germline J gene is used to complete it. The gene calls are TRBV19 and TRBJ2-5; 13 nucleotides line up with TRBD2. The CDR3 is made up of 16 amino acids. V shed 5 bases and J 2 bases; nucleotides not matched to a gene: 5. The germline V gene has CDR1 LNHDA and CDR2 SQIVND (reference sequence). The DNA read from the CDR3 is TGTGCCAGTAGTCCTGGGACTAGCGGGGCACAAGAGACC. Protein: CASSPGTSGAQET. The full CDR3 reads CASSPGTSGAQETQYF.

This clone was recorded a few times. The CDR3 end lies 3 residues beyond the end of the read and is filled in from the germline J gene. V usage is TRBV30 and J usage is TRBJ1-2; no clear D gene. The CDR3 runs to 11 residues. Germline assignment: CDR1 GTSNPN and CDR2 SVGIG (reference sequence). Partial CDR3 DNA: TGTGCCTGGAGTTGGTTAGAGGGC. Its protein is CAWSWLEG. The full CDR3 reads CAWSWLEGYTF.

Comments on this clone: The read halts 3 residues ahead of the CDR3 end, with the missing end drawn from the germline J gene. The chain is built from TRBV19 and TRBJ1-2; no definite D call. This CDR3 contains 13 residues. The V end was cut by 6 bases, the J end by 2 bases, with 10 bases between. Germline lookup yields CDR1 LNHDA and CDR2 SQIVND (reference sequence). CDR3 region: CASSHGLNYGYTF. Incomplete CDR3 DNA: TGTGCCAGTAGCCACGGACTCAACTATGGC. Drawing the rest from reference TRBV19 and TRBJ1-2, the complete variable domain is DGGITQSPKYLFRKEGQNVTLSCEQNLNHDAMYWYRQDPGQGLRLIYYSQIVNDFQKGDIAEGYSVSREKKESFPLTVTSAQKNPTAFYLCASSHGLNYGYTFGSGTRLTVV.

As to this clone: From the germline J gene comes the end of the CDR3, since the read stops 3 residues before it. This sequence joins TRBV6-1 and TRBJ2-7; 9 bases are a match to TRBD1. The V gene end was trimmed by 4 bases and the J gene end by 5 bases; junction bases not matched to a gene: 9. The CDR3 is 15 amino acids. Germline V CDR1 and CDR2: MNHNS, SASEGT. CDR3 bases read: TGTGCCAGCAGTGGGGCCGGGACAGGGTCTCACGAG. Protein product: CASSGAGTGSHE. The entire CDR3 reads CASSGAGTGSHEQYF.

This clone was counted between two and nine times. The read ends 3 residues early relative to the CDR3; the germline J gene fills the gap. The rearrangement joins TRBV19 to TRBJ2-7; 8 bases are shared with TRBD2. The CDR3 contains 14 residues. V shed 6 bases, J shed 3 bases, and the junction held 7 bases outside the gene matches. Germline CDR1 reads LNHDA; CDR2 reads SQIVND (reference sequence). The CDR3 sequence is CASRPGLDNYEQYF. CDR3 DNA, as far as it was read: TGTGCCAGTAGACCGGGACTAGATAACTACGAG. Drawing the rest from reference TRBV19 and TRBJ2-7, the complete variable domain is DGGITQSPKYLFRKEGQNVTLSCEQNLNHDAMYWYRQDPGQGLRLIYYSQIVNDFQKGDIAEGYSVSREKKESFPLTVTSAQKNPTAFYLCASRPGLDNYEQYFGPGTRLTVT.

This clone was seen ten or more times. The CDR3 goes on 3 residues after the read ends, and that part is filled in from the germline J gene. This chain links TRBV2 with TRBJ1-1; D is perhaps TRBD1 (5 bases). Trimming pared 6 bases from V and 0 bases from J, leaving 14 bases between. Germline assignment: CDR1 SNHLY and CDR2 FYNNEI. The length of the CDR3 is 15 residues. Partial CDR3 DNA: TGTGCCAGCAGGGCCAAGGGGCCCATGAACACTGAA. This codes for CASRAKGPMNTE. The full CDR3 sequence reads CASRAKGPMNTEAFF.

This clone was counted between two and nine times. The read gets to within 3 residues of the CDR3 end, and the germline J gene fills in the rest. The V call is TRBV27, the J call TRBJ2-7; D not certain. The CDR3 length is 13 residues. Trimming removed 5 bases from V and 0 bases from J, with 8 bases in between. In germline, CDR1 is MNHEY, CDR2 SMNVEV (reference sequence). The CDR3 loop is CASSPRSSYEQYF. The sequenced part of the CDR3 DNA is TGTGCCAGCAGTCCCAGGAGCTCCTACGAG.

This clone occurred a few times. The sequenced fragment ends 3 residues before the CDR3 boundary, so the rest is inferred from the germline J gene. The chain links TRBV19 to TRBJ2-1; D is undetermined. This CDR3 spans 15 amino acids. CDR1 and CDR2 from the germline V gene are LNHDA and SQIVND (reference sequence). V lost 4 bases and J 5 bases, leaving 15 bases between the germline ends. The part of the CDR3 DNA that was read is TGTGCCAGTAGTACCGGAAGGGCTGGAAACAATGAG. Translating gives CASSTGRAGNNE. The complete CDR3 protein is CASSTGRAGNNEQFF.

On this clone: The read comes to an end 3 residues before the CDR3 does, leaving the germline J gene to fill in the end. The J gene is TRBJ1-2, the V gene TRBV30; 9 nucleotides line up with TRBD1. The CDR3 spans 15 residues. V shed 4 bases and J 5 bases; nucleotides not matched to a gene: 11. Germline CDR1 reads GTSNPN; CDR2 reads SVGIG (reference sequence). CDR3 sequence reads: CAWIVTGTGSYGYTF. Partial CDR3 DNA: TGTGCCTGGATAGTTACTGGGACAGGGTCGTATGGC. Full variable domain (remainder filled in from reference TRBV30 and TRBJ1-2): SQTIHQWPATLVQPVGSPLSLECTVEGTSNPNLYWYRQAAGRGLQLLFYSVGIGQISSEVPQNLSASRPQDRQFILSSKKLLLSDSGFYLCAWIVTGTGSYGYTFGSGTRLTVV.

This clone was counted many times. The read ends 3 residues early relative to the CDR3; the germline J gene fills the gap. The chain recombines TRBV7-3 with TRBJ2-1; 7 bases match TRBD2. V lost 2 bases to trimming and J lost 5 bases; unmatched junction nucleotides: 0. This CDR3 spans 13 amino acids. The germline V gene has CDR1 SGHTA and CDR2 FQGTGA. CDR3 protein: CASSLAGDNEQFF. CDR3 DNA, as far as it was read: TGTGCCAGCAGCTTAGCGGGGGACAATGAG. Variable domain in full (rest from reference TRBV7-3 and TRBJ2-1): GAGVSQTPSNKVTEKGKYVELRCDPISGHTALYWYRQSLGQGPEFLIYFQGTGAADDSGLPNDRFFAVRPEGSVSTLKIQRTERGDSAVYLCASSLAGDNEQFFGPGTRLTVL.

This clone was seen only a few times. Partial CDR3 DNA: TGTGCCAGCAGAAGACAGGGGGCCTACGAG. Encoded protein: CASRRQGAYE. The whole CDR3 sequence reads CASRRQGAYEQYF. V and J are TRBV6-2 or TRBV6-3 and TRBJ2-7; 9 bases line up with TRBD1. From the germline J gene comes the end of the CDR3, since the read stops 3 residues before it. Germline values: CDR1 MNHEY, CDR2 SVGEGT. After removal of 6 bases from V and 2 bases from J, the junction contained 2 bases not matched to a gene. The CDR3 extends over 13 amino acids.

About this clone: Coverage ceases 3 residues before the CDR3 finishes, and the germline J gene fills in the end. The chain uses TRBV20-1 and TRBJ2-1, with TRBD2 identical over 8 bases. The germline V gene encodes CDR1 DFQATT and CDR2 SNEGSKA (reference sequence). The CDR3 spans 17 residues. Trimming cost V 1 base and J 0 bases; bases outside gene matches: 8. The CDR3 loop reads CSARAYRTSPSYNEQFF. Incomplete CDR3 DNA: TGCAGTGCTAGAGCTTACCGGACTAGCCCCTCCTACAATGAG.

To note about this clone: From the germline J gene comes the end of the CDR3, since the read stops 3 residues before it. This chain links TRBV6-2 or TRBV6-3 with TRBJ1-2, with D tentatively TRBD1 (5 bases). There are 12 residues in the CDR3. Germline loops: CDR1 MNHEY, CDR2 SVGEGT. Trimming took 7 bases from V and 5 from J, leaving 11 bases between them. CDR3 bases read: TGTGCCAGCATGGATAAGGGGTATGGC. Translating it yields CASMDKGYG. The entire CDR3 protein reads CASMDKGYGYTF.

By proportion, this clone is medium-sized. The read terminates 3 residues ahead of where the CDR3 ends, so the germline J gene completes it. The gene calls are TRBV29-1 and TRBJ2-7, with 7 positions matching TRBD2. This CDR3 has 12 amino acids. The trim removed 6 bases at V and 3 bases at J, leaving 5 bases unmatched. Germline V gene data show CDR1 as SQVTM and CDR2 as ANQGSEA. CDR3 DNA (partial): TGCAGCGTCGCTGGACTAGACTACGAG. Its translation: CSVAGLDYE. The complete CDR3 sequence is CSVAGLDYEQYF.

This clone occurred a few times. The sequence runs out 3 residues before the end of the CDR3; the remainder is reconstructed from the germline J gene. This sequence joins TRBV2 and TRBJ1-5; no reliable D call. Per germline, CDR1 SNHLY and CDR2 FYNNEI. The V gene lost 5 bases and the J gene lost 4 bases, with 15 bases spanning the gap. This CDR3 has 15 amino acids. The CDR3 sequence: CASSRSETTNQPQHF. Incomplete CDR3 DNA: TGTGCCAGCAGTAGATCCGAGACAACAAATCAGCCC.

This clone was observed a few times. The CDR3 goes on 3 residues after the read ends, and that part is filled in from the germline J gene. The chain joins TRBV30 to TRBJ1-6; 8 bases fit TRBD1. Trimming removed 0 bases from V and 10 bases from J; junction bases left unmatched: 5. Germline lookup yields CDR1 GTSNPN and CDR2 SVGIG (reference sequence). The length of the CDR3 is 14 residues. The chain's CDR3 is CAWSVRTGRSPLHF. The DNA read from the CDR3 is TGTGCCTGGAGTGTACGGACAGGGAGGTCACCC.

This clone appeared a few times. The CDR3 goes on 3 residues after the read ends, and that part is filled in from the germline J gene. V is TRBV7-2 and J is TRBJ2-7; tentatively, D is TRBD2 (5 bases). Germline V gives CDR1 SGHTA, CDR2 FQGNSA. V was pared by 7 bases and J by 0 bases, with 13 bases between. This CDR3 has 14 amino acids. CDR3 DNA (partial): TGTGCCAGCACATCGAGACTAAGCTCCTACGAG. It is translated as CASTSRLSSYE. The whole CDR3 is CASTSRLSSYEQYF.

This clone was counted between two and nine times. The read falls 3 residues short of the CDR3 end, and the missing part is taken from the germline J gene. The rearrangement joins TRBV7-9 to TRBJ2-5, with D possibly TRBD1 on 7 matching bases. The CDR3 contains 14 residues. The germline gives CDR1 SEHNR, CDR2 FQNEAQ (reference sequence). The V gene lost 8 bases and the J gene lost 3 bases, with 16 bases spanning the gap. CDR3 loop: CASGARGTEETQYF. The sequenced CDR3 bases are TGTGCCAGCGGGGCCCGGGGGACAGAAGAGACC.

This clone was picked up many times. The CDR3 end lies 3 residues beyond the end of the read and is filled in from the germline J gene. The V gene is TRBV18, the J gene TRBJ1-6, with 7 bases matching TRBD1. V lost 3 bases, J lost 5 bases, and 4 bases stayed unmatched. This CDR3 region has 15 residues. Germline V gene data show CDR1 as KGHSH and CDR2 as LQKENI. The CDR3 bases that were read are TGTGCCAGCTCACCGAGGACAGGAGATAATTCACCC. Translation gives CASSPRTGDNSP. The complete CDR3 protein is CASSPRTGDNSPLHF.

This clone was seen many times. The read halts 3 residues ahead of the CDR3 end, with the missing end drawn from the germline J gene. The chain joins TRBV7-8 to TRBJ2-5; 10 bases match TRBD1. CDR1 SGHVS and CDR2 FQNEAQ come from the germline V gene. This CDR3 region has 16 residues. J lost 4 bases, V lost 3 bases, and 8 bases had no gene match. This CDR3 reads CASSFGQGVWGETQYF. The CDR3 bases that were read are TGTGCCAGCAGCTTTGGACAGGGGGTTTGGGGAGAGACC.

This clone was detected only a few times. CDR3 bases read: TGTGCCAGTTCGTTCGCAGGGAAGGAAAAA. Amino acid sequence: CASSFAGKEK. The whole CDR3 region reads CASSFAGKEKLFF. This chain connects TRBV19 to TRBJ1-4; tentatively, D is TRBD1 (5 bases). The CDR3 goes on 3 residues after the read ends, and that part is filled in from the germline J gene. This CDR3 spans 13 amino acids. The germline CDR1 and CDR2 sequences are LNHDA and SQIVND (reference sequence). V was clipped by 8 bases and J by 8 bases, with 15 bases between them. The full variable domain, with the rest looked up from reference TRBV19 and TRBJ1-4, is DGGITQSPKYLFRKEGQNVTLSCEQNLNHDAMYWYRQDPGQGLRLIYYSQIVNDFQKGDIAEGYSVSREKKESFPLTVTSAQKNPTAFYLCASSFAGKEKLFFGSGTQLSVL.

This clone has just a few counts. Read sequence stops 3 residues before the CDR3 end, and the germline J gene provides the missing end. V gene TRBV7-9 combines with J gene TRBJ2-5, with D possibly matching TRBD2 (6 bases). Per the germline V gene, CDR1 is SEHNR and CDR2 is FQNEAQ (reference sequence). V lost 2 bases and J lost 5, with 12 bases in between. The CDR3 contains 14 residues. CDR3 bases read: TGTGCCAGCAGCTTATCCGAGGGGAGGGAGACC. It encodes CASSLSEGRET. The full CDR3 is CASSLSEGRETQYF.

This clone was seen a handful of times. The read finishes 3 residues shy of the CDR3 end, and the germline J gene is used to complete it. V is TRBV7-9 and J is TRBJ2-1; 10 positions agree with TRBD1. V gave up 4 bases and J gave up 7 bases; unmatched junction bases: 4. CDR3 length: 14 residues. The germline V gene encodes CDR1 SEHNR and CDR2 FQNEAQ (reference sequence). The CDR3 loop is CASSSTGGENEQFF. Partial CDR3 DNA: TGTGCCAGCAGCTCGACAGGGGGCGAGAATGAG.

For this clone: With the read ending 3 residues before the CDR3 end, the germline J gene is used to fill in that end. The genes are TRBV5-1 and TRBJ2-1; 12 bases fit TRBD2. With V trimmed by 5 bases and J by 3 bases, 9 bases remained unmatched. CDR1 and CDR2 from the germline V gene are SGHRS and YFSETQ. This CDR3 comprises 17 residues. CDR3 amino acids: CASSRLAGEFIYNEQFF. The sequenced CDR3 bases are TGCGCCAGCAGTAGACTAGCGGGAGAATTCATCTACAATGAG.

Ten or more counts support this clone. Coverage ceases 3 residues before the CDR3 finishes, and the germline J gene fills in the end. The rearrangement links TRBV4-2 to TRBJ2-1; TRBD2 matches at 15 bases. CDR1 and CDR2 from the germline V gene are LGHNA and YNFKEQ. V lost 2 bases, J lost 6 bases, and 8 bases stayed unmatched. The CDR3 runs 18 residues. The CDR3 loop is CASSQYAGLAGGFNEQFF. The part of the CDR3 DNA that was read is TGTGCCAGCAGCCAATATGCGGGACTAGCGGGGGGATTCAATGAG.

Only a few counts were recorded for this clone. Sequencing ends 3 residues short of the CDR3 end; the germline J gene provides the rest. This chain joins TRBV19 and TRBJ2-7; 10 bases fit TRBD2. CDR3 size: 14 residues. CDR1 and CDR2 from the germline V gene are LNHDA and SQIVND (reference sequence). J was trimmed by 5 bases and V by 6 bases; bases with no gene match: 7. The CDR3 bases that were read are TGTGCCAGTAGACTTGGGCTAGCGGGGGACGAG. It translates to CASRLGLAGDE. The entire CDR3 reads CASRLGLAGDEQYF.

This clone was detected only a few times. The CDR3 goes on 3 residues after the read ends, and that part is filled in from the germline J gene. The chain couples TRBV7-9 to TRBJ2-7; D possibly corresponds to TRBD1 (5 bases). In germline, CDR1 is SEHNR, CDR2 FQNEAQ (reference sequence). Trimming took off 0 bases at V and 4 bases at J, with 10 bases between the two ends. The CDR3 is made up of 14 amino acids. The CDR3 bases that were read are TGTGCCAGCAGCTTAGCGGAGACAGATTACGAG. It yields the protein CASSLAETDYE. The whole CDR3 region reads CASSLAETDYEQYF.